Presented here are 15 T cell receptor beta chains from one specimen sequenced in a study of blood T cells in healthy people across ages (dated by TCRdb to the mid-2010s). Receptor libraries were prepared by 5' RACE. Sequencing instrument: Illumina HiSeq 2500. The second PCR ran for about 6 to 12 cycles and used a J-beta primer mix along with a sample-barcoded 5' primer. The public reads were reprocessed in TCRdb via fastp at Q25 and MiXCR, keeping in-frame beta chains. Rows matching on CDR3 protein sequence are summarized as one entry with the most common DNA and genes. In all, the sample holds about 1.1 million distinct CDR3 sequences, and about two fifths of those were seen once. Around 12% of the sample lies in the top ten. Material for sequencing was blood. These receptors all come from a man aged 18 to 29 in good health.

Only a few counts were recorded for this clonotype. This sequence joins TRBV6-2 or TRBV6-3 and TRBJ1-2; D not certain. Trimming cost V 0 bases and J 4 bases, with 9 bases left between them. In germline, CDR1 is MNHEY, CDR2 SVGEGT. The CDR3 contains 14 residues. The CDR3 DNA reads as TGTGCCAGCAGTTACTCCGGCGGCAGCTATGGCTACACCTTC. It translates to CASSYSGGSYGYTF.

The chain joins TRBV27 to TRBJ2-1; D is perhaps TRBD1 or TRBD2 (5 bases each). Germline values: CDR1 MNHEY, CDR2 SMNVEV (reference sequence). V was trimmed by 5 bases and J by 6 bases, leaving 11 bases between them. The CDR3 totals 13 residues. CDR3 DNA sequence: TGTGCCAGCAGTGTACGAGGGGCCAATGAGCAGTTCTTC. Amino acids: CASSVRGANEQFF.

This clonotype has only a few counts. The V and J genes are TRBV20-1 and TRBJ1-4; D not resolved. Germline assignment: CDR1 DFQATT and CDR2 SNEGSKA (reference sequence). The CDR3 has 13 residues. Deletions cut 5 bases from V and 0 bases from J, with 7 bases between. The CDR3 sequence: CSAQTTTNEKLFF. In DNA form, the CDR3 reads TGCAGTGCTCAGACGACAACTAATGAAAAACTGTTTTTT.

V usage is TRBV19 and J usage is TRBJ2-1, with 8 positions matching TRBD1. Germline CDR1 is LNHDA and CDR2 is SQIVND (reference sequence). This CDR3 has 15 amino acids. Losses at the gene ends were 6 bases for V and 5 bases for J; bases not matched to a gene: 9. CDR3 bases: TGTGCCAGTAGGGAGGCCGGGACAGGCAACAATGAGCAGTTCTTC. It translates to CASREAGTGNNEQFF.

The chain links TRBV20-1 to TRBJ2-5, with a possible D match to TRBD1 (6 bases). This CDR3 is 14 amino acids long. The germline CDR1 and CDR2 sequences are DFQATT and SNEGSKA (reference sequence). V dropped 1 base and J dropped 5 bases, with 14 bases sitting between them. The CDR3 here is CSARVGTRGETQYF. Here the CDR3 DNA reads TGCAGTGCTAGAGTTGGCACAAGGGGGGAGACCCAGTACTTC.

As regards this clonotype: This could be a read error, since a much larger clone is one nucleotide away. V gene TRBV12-3 or TRBV12-4 combines with J gene TRBJ2-1; D is unresolved. Trimming removed 3 bases from V and 10 bases from J, with 16 bases in between. The CDR3 totals 14 residues. The CDR3 sequence: CASSFVRVNYEQFF. The CDR3, as DNA: TGTGCCAGCAGTTTCGTAAGGGTCAACTACGAGCAGTTCTTC.

This clonotype showed up just a few times. The chain is built from TRBV5-1 and TRBJ2-3, with D perhaps being TRBD1 or TRBD2 (6 bases each). This CDR3 contains 15 residues. Germline loops: CDR1 SGHRS, CDR2 YFSETQ. Trimming cost V 1 base and J 2 bases, with 11 bases left between them. CDR3: CASSLQGRNTDTQYF. The CDR3 bases are TGCGCCAGCAGCTTGCAGGGGAGGAACACAGATACGCAGTATTTT.

This sequence joins TRBV7-3 and TRBJ2-5, with D perhaps given as TRBD1 or TRBD2 (6 bases each). The CDR3 loop spans 16 amino acids. V lost 1 base to trimming and J lost 11 bases, with 23 bases between them. CDR1 is SGHTA, CDR2 FQGTGA, per germline. The CDR3 reads CASSLIGGQYYNEQYF. The CDR3 DNA follows: TGTGCCAGCAGCTTAATCGGGGGCCAGTACTACAATGAGCAGTACTTC. The full variable domain, completed using reference TRBV7-3 and TRBJ2-5, is GAGVSQTPSNKVTEKGKYVELRCDPISGHTALYWYRQSLGQGPEFLIYFQGTGAADDSGLPNDRFFAVRPEGSVSTLKIQRTERGDSAVYLCASSLIGGQYYNEQYFGPGTRLLVL.

Details on this clonotype: One end of the junction varies from germline; a read error may be responsible. The chain couples TRBV13 to TRBJ2-3, with 7 bases fitting TRBD1. This CDR3 is 15 amino acids long. From germline, CDR1 is PRHDT and CDR2 FYEKMQ (reference sequence). The CDR3 nucleotides read TGTGCCAGCAGCTTAGGGGGACAGACCACAGATACGCGGTATTTT. Its translation is CASSLGGQTTDTRYF. The full variable domain, rest sourced from reference TRBV13 and TRBJ2-3, is AAGVIQSPRHLIKEKRETATLKCYPIPRHDTVYWYQQGPGQDPQFLISFYEKMQSDKGSIPDRFSAQQFSDYHSELNMSSLELGDSALYFCASSLGGQTTDTRYFGPGTRLTVL.

The gene calls are TRBV29-1 and TRBJ2-3; tentative D call: TRBD2 (6 bases). Trimming removed 6 bases from V and 3 bases from J, with 19 bases in between. This CDR3 region has 15 residues. Germline lookup yields CDR1 SQVTM and CDR2 ANQGSEA. The chain's CDR3 is CSVRRGGSGTDTQYF. CDR3 in DNA: TGCAGCGTCAGGAGGGGAGGATCGGGGACAGATACGCAGTATTTT.

The chain is built from TRBV5-6 and TRBJ1-1, with TRBD1 matching over 8 bases. Germline assignment: CDR1 SGHDT and CDR2 YYEEEE. V lost 4 bases, J lost 11 bases, and 13 bases stayed unmatched. The CDR3 totals 14 residues. CDR3 nucleotide sequence: TGTGCCAGCAGCGTGCTGGGACAGGCCTTGAGTGCTTTCTTT. Translated, it gives CASSVLGQALSAFF.

The chain employs TRBV6-2 or TRBV6-3 and TRBJ2-2; D might be TRBD1 (6 bases). V lost 6 bases and J lost 3, with 17 bases in between. Germline CDR1 reads MNHEY; CDR2 reads SVGEGT. The CDR3 is 16 residues long. Written as DNA, the CDR3 is TGTGCCAGCAGCCCTCTAAGGGCAGGGGACACCGGGGAGCTGTTTTTT. It translates to CASSPLRAGDTGELFF.

The CDR3: CSAPFEGPMNTEAFF. The CDR3 nucleotides are TGCAGTGCTCCCTTTGAAGGCCCCATGAACACTGAAGCTTTCTTT. The chain carries TRBV20-1 and TRBJ1-1, with D hard to call. Germline CDR1 DFQATT, CDR2 SNEGSKA (reference sequence). The CDR3 is 15 residues long. The germline V and J ends were trimmed by 5 bases and 0 bases, with 16 bases remaining between them.

This clonotype was detected ten times or more. The chain recombines TRBV19 with TRBJ1-5; D uncertain. The V gene lost 4 bases and the J gene lost 6 bases, with 10 bases spanning the gap. The CDR3 totals 13 residues. Germline CDR1 is LNHDA and CDR2 is SQIVND (reference sequence). CDR3 sequence reads: CASSRGIAQPQHF. The CDR3 nucleotides are TGTGCCAGTAGTAGGGGAATCGCTCAGCCCCAGCATTTT.

CDR3 DNA: TGTGCCAGCAGCGCGAATCCCCTAAATGTGGGAGGGGATACGCAGTATTTT. This gives the protein CASSANPLNVGGDTQYF. The chain couples TRBV7-7 to TRBJ2-3; 7 bases match TRBD2. Trimming removed 5 bases from V and 6 bases from J; junction bases left unmatched: 17. Germline values: CDR1 SSHAT, CDR2 FNYEAQ (reference sequence). The CDR3 is 17 amino acids.